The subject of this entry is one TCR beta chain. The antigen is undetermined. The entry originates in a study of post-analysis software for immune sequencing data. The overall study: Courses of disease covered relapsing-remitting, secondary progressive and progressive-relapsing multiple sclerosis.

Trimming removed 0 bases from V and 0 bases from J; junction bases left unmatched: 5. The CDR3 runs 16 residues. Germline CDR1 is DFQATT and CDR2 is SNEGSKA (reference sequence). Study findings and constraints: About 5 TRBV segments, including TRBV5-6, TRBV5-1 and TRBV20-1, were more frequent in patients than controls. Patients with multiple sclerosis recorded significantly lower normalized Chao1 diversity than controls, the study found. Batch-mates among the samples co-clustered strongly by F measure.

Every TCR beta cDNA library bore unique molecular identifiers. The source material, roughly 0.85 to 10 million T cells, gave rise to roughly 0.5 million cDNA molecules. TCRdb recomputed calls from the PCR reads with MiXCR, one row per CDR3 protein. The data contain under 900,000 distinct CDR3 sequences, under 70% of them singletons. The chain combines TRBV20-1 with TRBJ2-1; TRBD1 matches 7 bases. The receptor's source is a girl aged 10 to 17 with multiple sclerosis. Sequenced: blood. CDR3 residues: CSARDGRQGSYNEQFF. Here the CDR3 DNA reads TGCAGTGCTAGAGATGGCCGACAGGGCTCCTACAATGAGCAGTTCTTC.